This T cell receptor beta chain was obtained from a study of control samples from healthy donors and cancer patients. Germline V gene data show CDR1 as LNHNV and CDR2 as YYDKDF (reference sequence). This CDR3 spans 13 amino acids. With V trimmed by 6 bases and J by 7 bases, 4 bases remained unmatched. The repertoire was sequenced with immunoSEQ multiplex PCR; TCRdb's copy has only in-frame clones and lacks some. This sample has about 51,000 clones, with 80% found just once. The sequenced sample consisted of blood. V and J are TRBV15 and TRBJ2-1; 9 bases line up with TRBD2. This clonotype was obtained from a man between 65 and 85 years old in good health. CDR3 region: CATSGAGGNEQFF. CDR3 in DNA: TGTGCCACCAGTGGGGCGGGGGGGAATGAGCAGTTCTTC. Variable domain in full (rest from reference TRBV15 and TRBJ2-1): DAMVIQNPRYQVTQFGKPVTLSCSQTLNHNVMYWYQQKSSQAPKLLFHYYDKDFNNEADTPDNFQSRRPNTSFCFLDIRSPGLGDTAMYLCATSGAGGNEQFFGPGTRLTVL.